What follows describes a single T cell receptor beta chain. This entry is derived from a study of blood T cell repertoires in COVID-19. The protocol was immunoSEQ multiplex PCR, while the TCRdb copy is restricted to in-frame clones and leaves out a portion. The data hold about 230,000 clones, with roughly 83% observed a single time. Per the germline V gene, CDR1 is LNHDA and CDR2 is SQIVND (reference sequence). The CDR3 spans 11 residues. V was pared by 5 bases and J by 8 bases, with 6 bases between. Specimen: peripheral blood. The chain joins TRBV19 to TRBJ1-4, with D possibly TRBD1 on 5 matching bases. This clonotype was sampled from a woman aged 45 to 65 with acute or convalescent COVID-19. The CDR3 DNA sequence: TGTGCCAGTAGTTCAGGGGAAAAACTGTTTTTT. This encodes CASSSGEKLFF. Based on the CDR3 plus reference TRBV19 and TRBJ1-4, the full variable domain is DGGITQSPKYLFRKEGQNVTLSCEQNLNHDAMYWYRQDPGQGLRLIYYSQIVNDFQKGDIAEGYSVSREKKESFPLTVTSAQKNPTAFYLCASSSGEKLFFGSGTQLSVL.